Listed below are T cell receptor beta chains from one sample, sequenced in a study of blood T cell repertoires in COVID-19. TCRdb's table, derived via immunoSEQ multiplex PCR, lists solely in-frame clones and lacks some. The sample lists some 200,000 clones; over 75% were seen once. The sequenced sample consisted of peripheral blood. The origin of the receptors is a man older than 75 with acute or convalescent COVID-19. The CDR3 runs from the conserved cysteine through the conserved F or W. A D gene is named only where the DNA matches it firmly. Clone size is not always given. Where it is, it says once, few, many or a class for expanded clones.

J gene: TRBJ2-1
clone size: -
D gene: -
V gene: TRBV5-1
CDR3 DNA: TGCGCCAGCAGTCGGAGCCTCAATGAGCAGTTCTTC
CDR3 protein: CASSRSLNEQFF

J gene: TRBJ2-5
clone size: -
D gene: TRBD1
V gene: TRBV9
CDR3 DNA: TGTGCCAGCAGCGTGGGTGGACAGGGACAGCAAGAGACCCAGTACTTC
CDR3 protein: CASSVGGQGQQETQYF

J gene: TRBJ1-1
clone size: -
D gene: -
V gene: TRBV28
CDR3 DNA: TGTGCCAGCATTCCCTTCGGGGTTCGGCCAACTGAAGCTTTCTTT
CDR3 protein: CASIPFGVRPTEAFF

J gene: TRBJ2-2
clone size: -
D gene: -
V gene: TRBV9
CDR3 DNA: TGTGCCAGCAGCCCTCACGGACAGAACACCGGGGAGCTGTTTTTT
CDR3 protein: CASSPHGQNTGELFF

J gene: TRBJ2-5
clone size: -
D gene: -
V gene: TRBV10-3
CDR3 DNA: TGTGCCATCAGTGATCCCGGACAGATCCAAGAGACCCAGTACTTC
CDR3 protein: CAISDPGQIQETQYF

J gene: TRBJ1-1
clone size: once
D gene: -
V gene: TRBV7-9
CDR3 DNA: TGTGCCAGCAGCTCTCAGGCGAACACTGAAGCTTTCTTT
CDR3 protein: CASSSQANTEAFF

J gene: TRBJ2-6
clone size: -
D gene: TRBD1
V gene: TRBV11-1
CDR3 DNA: TGTGCCAGCAGGGACAGGGGTGTCTCTGGGGCCAACGTCCTGACTTTC
CDR3 protein: CASRDRGVSGANVLTF

J gene: TRBJ2-7
clone size: -
D gene: TRBD1
V gene: TRBV19
CDR3 DNA: TGTGCCAGTAGTATATCGGGACAGGGCTCCTACGAGCAGTACTTC
CDR3 protein: CASSISGQGSYEQYF

J gene: TRBJ2-2
clone size: -
D gene: -
V gene: TRBV28
CDR3 DNA: TGTGCCAGCAGTTCCTCTCTAGGGACATCCCCGAACACCGGGGAGCTGTTTTTT
CDR3 protein: CASSSSLGTSPNTGELFF

J gene: TRBJ1-5
clone size: -
D gene: -
V gene: TRBV30
CDR3 DNA: TGTGCCTGGAGTGTAGGAGGCAATACCCCTAATCAGCCCCAGCATTTT
CDR3 protein: CAWSVGGNTPNQPQHF

J gene: TRBJ2-4
clone size: -
D gene: TRBD2
V gene: TRBV5-1
CDR3 DNA: TGCGCCAGCAGCTTGGGTAGCGGGAGCGGGGCACTAGCCAAAAACATTCAGTACTTC
CDR3 protein: CASSLGSGSGALAKNIQYF

J gene: TRBJ1-5
clone size: -
D gene: -
V gene: TRBV6-5
CDR3 DNA: TGTGCCAGCAGTTACTCCGGTTATAGCAATCAGCCCCAGCATTTT
CDR3 protein: CASSYSGYSNQPQHF

J gene: TRBJ2-7
clone size: -
D gene: TRBD2
V gene: TRBV7-8
CDR3 DNA: TGTGCCAGCAGCAACCGACTAGCGGGAGGTTCCTACGAGCAGTACTTC
CDR3 protein: CASSNRLAGGSYEQYF

J gene: TRBJ2-5
clone size: -
D gene: TRBD2
V gene: TRBV29-1
CDR3 DNA: TGCAGCGTTGACGGAGGGCAGCGGGAGGTCCTGTACCAAGAGACCCAGTACTTC
CDR3 protein: CSVDGGQREVLYQETQYF

J gene: TRBJ1-5
clone size: -
D gene: -
V gene: TRBV28
CDR3 DNA: TGTGCCTGCCATGAGGCCCCGGTTCGCAATCAGCCCCAGCATTTT
CDR3 protein: CACHEAPVRNQPQHF

J gene: TRBJ2-7
clone size: -
D gene: -
V gene: TRBV10-3
CDR3 DNA: TGTGCCATCAAGCCGGGACTGGACTCCTACGAGCAGTACTTC
CDR3 protein: CAIKPGLDSYEQYF

J gene: TRBJ2-2
clone size: -
D gene: -
V gene: TRBV24-1
CDR3 DNA: TGTGCCACCAGTGATTTGGGGGGGAGAGGCACCGGGGAGCTGTTTTTT
CDR3 protein: CATSDLGGRGTGELFF

J gene: TRBJ2-3
clone size: once
D gene: -
V gene: TRBV10-3
CDR3 DNA: TGTGCCATCAGTGAGAGTCCCTTGACTAGACAAGATACGCAGTATTTT
CDR3 protein: CAISESPLTRQDTQYF

J gene: TRBJ1-1
clone size: -
D gene: -
V gene: TRBV6-1
CDR3 DNA: TGTGCCAGCAGTGAAGCTGCAGGAAGAAAAGCTTTCTTT
CDR3 protein: CASSEAAGRKAFF

J gene: TRBJ1-1
clone size: -
D gene: -
V gene: TRBV27
CDR3 DNA: TGTGCCAGCAGTTTACGCCCGACAGTCTTGAACACTGAAGCTTTCTTT
CDR3 protein: CASSLRPTVLNTEAFF

J gene: TRBJ1-5
clone size: -
D gene: -
V gene: TRBV28
CDR3 DNA: TGTGCCAGCAGTCCGCAGGGTATTGGGGCTAATCAGCCCCAGCATTTT
CDR3 protein: CASSPQGIGANQPQHF

J gene: TRBJ2-1
clone size: -
D gene: -
V gene: TRBV27
CDR3 DNA: TGTGCCAGCAGCCCGGCGGGGCACTACTCCTACAATGAGCAGTTCTTC
CDR3 protein: CASSPAGHYSYNEQFF

J gene: TRBJ1-4
clone size: -
D gene: -
V gene: TRBV7-2
CDR3 DNA: TGTGCCAGCAGTGGCAGGGTAGATGAAAAACTGTTTTTT
CDR3 protein: CASSGRVDEKLFF

J gene: TRBJ1-2
clone size: -
D gene: -
V gene: TRBV11-2
CDR3 DNA: TGTGCCAGCAGCCCGATAACAGGTGGATATGGCTACACCTTC
CDR3 protein: CASSPITGGYGYTF

J gene: TRBJ2-2
clone size: -
D gene: TRBD2
V gene: TRBV19
CDR3 DNA: TGTGCCAGTATACCCTTAGCGGGAGGGGGCACCGGGGAGCTGTTTTTT
CDR3 protein: CASIPLAGGGTGELFF

J gene: TRBJ1-5
clone size: -
D gene: -
V gene: TRBV18
CDR3 DNA: TGTGCCAGCTCGCCCACTCTGGGGGGGGCCATAAACATAGGCAATCAGCCCCAGCATTTT
CDR3 protein: CASSPTLGGAINIGNQPQHF

J gene: TRBJ2-7
clone size: -
D gene: TRBD1
V gene: TRBV11-2
CDR3 DNA: TGTGCCAGCAGCTTAACCCAGGGGGCATCCTACGAGCAGTACTTC
CDR3 protein: CASSLTQGASYEQYF

J gene: TRBJ2-3
clone size: few
D gene: TRBD2
V gene: TRBV27
CDR3 DNA: TGTGCCAGCAGTTTTCGGGCGGGAGGGAGGTTGACAGATACGCAGTATTTT
CDR3 protein: CASSFRAGGRLTDTQYF

J gene: TRBJ1-2
clone size: -
D gene: -
V gene: TRBV12-3/TRBV12-4
CDR3 DNA: TGTGCCAGCAGGGTTGACAGCAACTATGGCTACACCTTC
CDR3 protein: CASRVDSNYGYTF

J gene: TRBJ1-5
clone size: few
D gene: -
V gene: TRBV9
CDR3 DNA: TGTGCCAGCAGCGTAAGCGGTCAGAGCAATCAGCCCCAGCATTTT
CDR3 protein: CASSVSGQSNQPQHF

J gene: TRBJ2-6
clone size: -
D gene: -
V gene: TRBV18
CDR3 DNA: TGTGCCAGCTCACCGACAGCTGGGGCCAACGTCCTGACTTTC
CDR3 protein: CASSPTAGANVLTF

J gene: TRBJ1-2
clone size: -
D gene: -
V gene: TRBV30
CDR3 DNA: TGTGCCTGGAGCGTACAGCTAAACTATGGCTACACCTTC
CDR3 protein: CAWSVQLNYGYTF